The 5 T cell receptor beta chains given below trace back to one sample, sequenced in a study of T cell responses to AZD1222 COVID-19 vaccine. Sequencing used immunoSEQ multiplex PCR; TCRdb keeps in-frame clones, though not all of them. The repertoire includes roughly 140,000 clones, around nine tenths of them detected once, and 3% to 4.5% sits in the top ten. The input for sequencing was peripheral blood, taken on day 0 of AZD1222 vaccination. All receptors come from an adult in good health.

The chain combines TRBV5-4 with TRBJ2-2; 10 bases map to TRBD2. CDR3 length equals 16 residues. The germline V gene has CDR1 SGHNT and CDR2 YYREEE (reference sequence). V was clipped by 0 bases and J by 1 base; unmatched bases: 0. The CDR3: CASSLGLAGNTGELFF. CDR3 sequence (DNA): TGTGCCAGCAGCTTGGGACTAGCGGGGAACACCGGGGAGCTGTTTTTT. Together with reference TRBV5-4 and TRBJ2-2, the CDR3 gives the full variable domain: ETGVTQSPTHLIKTRGQQVTLRCSSQSGHNTVSWYQQALGQGPQFIFQYYREEENGRGNFPPRFSGLQFPNYSSELNVNALELDDSALYLCASSLGLAGNTGELFFGEGSRLTVL.

This rearrangement joins TRBV6-1 to TRBJ1-5, with D unresolved. V lost 2 bases and J 2 bases, leaving 13 bases between the germline ends. Germline CDR1 reads MNHNS; CDR2 reads SASEGT. This CDR3 region has 16 residues. CDR3 sequence reads: CASSETASTRNQPQHF. CDR3 DNA: TGTGCCAGCAGTGAAACGGCCAGCACCCGCAATCAGCCCCAGCATTTT.

CDR3 in amino acids: CASSWGHPGSSGNTIYF. CDR3 DNA sequence: TGTGCCAGTAGTTGGGGACATCCGGGGTCCTCTGGAAACACCATATATTTT. The rearrangement joins TRBV19 to TRBJ1-3; D might be TRBD1 (6 bases). V was clipped by 5 bases and J by 0 bases, with 17 bases between them. The germline gives CDR1 LNHDA, CDR2 SQIVND (reference sequence). The CDR3 runs to 17 residues.

This chain joins TRBV19 and TRBJ1-2; maybe TRBD1 (5 bases). Between the trimmed V and J ends, which lost 6 bases and 0 bases, there was a span of 14 bases. This CDR3 region has 15 residues. Per the germline V gene, CDR1 is LNHDA and CDR2 is SQIVND (reference sequence). The CDR3 is CASRLTPGANYGYTF. As DNA, the CDR3 is TGTGCCAGTAGACTCACCCCGGGGGCTAACTATGGCTACACCTTC. The variable domain in full, completed from reference TRBV19 and TRBJ1-2, reads DGGITQSPKYLFRKEGQNVTLSCEQNLNHDAMYWYRQDPGQGLRLIYYSQIVNDFQKGDIAEGYSVSREKKESFPLTVTSAQKNPTAFYLCASRLTPGANYGYTFGSGTRLTVV.

CDR3 sequence: CASSQTSPGSNEQFF. CDR3 in DNA: TGTGCCAGCAGCCAGACTAGCCCGGGATCCAATGAGCAGTTCTTC. The chain employs TRBV6-5 and TRBJ2-1; 7 positions match TRBD2. Germline V gives CDR1 MNHEY, CDR2 SVGAGI. The CDR3 consists of 15 residues. The ends lost 6 bases at V and 6 bases at J; junction bases unmatched: 11.